This T cell receptor beta chain was identified in a study of CD8+CD57+ T cells in acquired aplastic anemia. Patients chosen for sequencing had shown CD8+CD57+ cell expansion by flow cytometry. All participating patients were living with severe acquired aplastic anemia. Patients were treatment-naive when blood was sampled. The CDR3 loop spans 15 amino acids. The V and J ends lost 5 bases and 9 bases respectively, with 22 bases between them. CDR1 and CDR2 from the germline V gene are SGHVT and SQSDAQ. With regard to this clonotype: Its matching antigen is unknown.

Overall study results and limits: For CD8+ Simpson's diversity, patients and controls showed no significant difference.

Profiles of TCR beta VDJ and CDR3 were generated from a genomic DNA template. TCRdb re-analysed the reads in MiXCR, keeping a single row per CDR3 protein. The sample has hundreds of thousands of distinct CDR3 sequences, about 50% seen once. Sequencing input: sorted CD4+, CD8+, or CD8+CD57+ T cells (not recorded which) from PBMCs. The rearrangement uses TRBV7-4 and TRBJ2-5; tentatively, D is TRBD2 (6 bases). The clonotype originates from a human donor with aplastic anemia. CDR3 residues: CASSPWELFGEAQYF. In DNA, the CDR3 is TGTGCCAGCAGCCCCTGGGAGCTGTTCGGGGAGGCCCAGTACTTC.